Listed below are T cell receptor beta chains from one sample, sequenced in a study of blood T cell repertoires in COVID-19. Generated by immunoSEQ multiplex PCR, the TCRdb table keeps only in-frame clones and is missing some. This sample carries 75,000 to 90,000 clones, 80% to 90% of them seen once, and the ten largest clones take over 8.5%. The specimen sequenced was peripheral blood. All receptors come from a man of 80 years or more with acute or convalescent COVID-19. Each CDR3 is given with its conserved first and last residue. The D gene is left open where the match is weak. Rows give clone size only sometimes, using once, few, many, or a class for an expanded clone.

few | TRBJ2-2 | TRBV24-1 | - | CATSDSGSGVSTGELFF | TGTGCCACCAGTGATTCCGGTTCCGGAGTCTCGACCGGGGAGCTGTTTTTT
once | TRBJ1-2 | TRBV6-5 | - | CASSPGTLGPGGYTF | TGTGCCAGCAGTCCCGGGACACTAGGACCGGGGGGCTACACCTTC
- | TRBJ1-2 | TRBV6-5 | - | CASTVGQLYGYTF | TGTGCCAGCACCGTGGGCCAACTCTATGGCTACACCTTC
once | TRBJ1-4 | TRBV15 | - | CATSIRGSEKLFF | TGTGCCACCAGCATCAGGGGTAGTGAAAAACTGTTTTTT
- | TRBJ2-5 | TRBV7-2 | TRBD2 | CASSKGGTSGSAETQYF | TGTGCCAGCAGCAAAGGCGGGACTAGCGGGAGTGCAGAGACCCAGTACTTC
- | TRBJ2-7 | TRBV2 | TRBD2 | CASSEVSGSHEQYF | TGTGCCAGCAGTGAGGTTAGCGGGAGTCACGAGCAGTACTTC
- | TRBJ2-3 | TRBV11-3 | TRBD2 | CASSLGGSEDTQYF | TGTGCCAGCAGCTTGGGCGGGAGTGAAGATACGCAGTATTTT
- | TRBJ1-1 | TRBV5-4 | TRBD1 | CASSLTGGTEAFF | TGTGCCAGCAGCCTCACAGGGGGTACTGAAGCTTTCTTT
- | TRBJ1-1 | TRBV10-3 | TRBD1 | CAVGQGMNTEAFF | TGTGCCGTGGGACAGGGTATGAACACTGAAGCTTTCTTT
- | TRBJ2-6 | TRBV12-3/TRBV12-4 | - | CASTFSGANVLTF | TGTGCCAGCACCTTCTCTGGGGCCAACGTCCTGACTTTC
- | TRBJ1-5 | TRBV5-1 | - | CASSLTGSSQPQHF | TGCGCCAGCAGCCTTACAGGGTCTAGCCAGCCCCAGCATTTT
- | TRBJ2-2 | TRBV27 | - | CASSLRPGLGQSGELFF | TGTGCCAGCAGTTTACGCCCCGGACTAGGACAGAGCGGGGAGCTGTTTTTT
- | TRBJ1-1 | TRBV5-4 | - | CASSLGGERNTEAFF | TGTGCCAGCAGCTTGGGGGGGGAGAGGAACACTGAAGCTTTCTTT
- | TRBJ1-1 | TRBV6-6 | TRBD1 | CASIRQGALGNTEAFF | TGTGCCAGCATCCGGCAGGGGGCTCTGGGGAACACTGAAGCTTTCTTT
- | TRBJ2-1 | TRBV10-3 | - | CAISESGGSYNEQFF | TGTGCCATCAGTGAGTCGGGGGGCTCCTACAATGAGCAGTTCTTC
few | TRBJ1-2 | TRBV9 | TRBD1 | CASSAGQALYGYTF | TGTGCCAGCAGCGCAGGACAGGCGCTCTATGGCTACACCTTC
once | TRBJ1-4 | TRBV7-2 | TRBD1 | CASSLNPPGTGKEKLFF | TGTGCCAGCAGCTTAAACCCTCCGGGGACAGGGAAAGAAAAACTGTTTTTT
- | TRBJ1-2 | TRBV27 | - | CASSFQGNYGYTF | TGTGCCAGCAGTTTCCAGGGAAACTATGGCTACACCTTC
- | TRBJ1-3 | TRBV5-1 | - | CASSLASGQRGNTIYF | TGCGCCAGCAGCTTGGCTTCCGGACAGAGGGGAAACACCATATATTTT
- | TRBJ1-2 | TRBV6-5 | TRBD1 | CASRRGQGTNYGYTF | TGTGCCAGCCGAAGGGGACAGGGAACTAACTATGGCTACACCTTC
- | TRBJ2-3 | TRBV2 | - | CASREPMGEEGATDTQYF | TGTGCCAGCAGGGAGCCCATGGGAGAGGAGGGAGCGACAGATACGCAGTATTTT
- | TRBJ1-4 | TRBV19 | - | CASSTPGTSPNEKLFF | TGTGCCAGTAGTACACCCGGGACATCCCCAAATGAAAAACTGTTTTTT
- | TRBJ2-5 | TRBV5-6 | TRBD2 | CASSSRGGTQYF | TGTGCCAGCAGCTCCCGGGGGGGGACCCAGTACTTC
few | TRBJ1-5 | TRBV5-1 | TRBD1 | CASTVGTGRNQPQHF | TGCGCCAGCACCGTAGGGACAGGACGCAATCAGCCCCAGCATTTT
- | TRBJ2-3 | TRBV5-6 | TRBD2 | CASRSPLAGDTDTQYF | TGTGCCAGCAGATCTCCACTAGCGGGGGACACAGATACGCAGTATTTT
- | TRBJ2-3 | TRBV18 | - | CASSLLATTDTQYF | TGTGCCAGCTCACTCCTAGCTACCACAGATACGCAGTATTTT